This T cell receptor beta chain was recovered during a study of T cells in Graves' hyperthyroidism and ophthalmopathy. This clonotype was detected a few times. Its matching antigen is unknown. Researchers took RNA transcripts and amplified the TCR beta CDR3 regions from them. A set of HTBI primers served as the primers for a first-round RT-PCR of the TCR CDR3. TCRdb called the multiplex PCR reads again in MiXCR, with one record for every CDR3 protein. The profile covers some 600,000 distinct CDR3 sequences, with around 42% appearing a single time and 8.2% taken by the ten largest. Study outcomes and limitations: Using 13 V-J features, a model discriminated ophthalmopathy from stable hyperthyroidism.

V gave up 6 bases and J gave up 4 bases; unmatched junction bases: 5. The CDR3 contains 13 residues. From germline, CDR1 is LNHDA and CDR2 SQIVND (reference sequence). A lack of ophthalmopathy progression within 18 months defined stable Graves' hyperthyroidism. The specimen was peripheral blood or thyroid tissue (not recorded which). The sequence was obtained from a woman younger than 35 with Graves' hyperthyroidism. V and J are TRBV19 and TRBJ2-7, with 8 bases lining up with TRBD2. The DNA of the CDR3 is TGTGCCAGTAGCCCGACTAGCGAGTACGAGCAGTACTTC. Residues: CASSPTSEYEQYF.